The clone carrying this T cell receptor beta chain has just a few counts. This sample stems from a study of blood T cells in healthy people across ages. Together with a sample-barcoded 5' primer, a J-beta primer mix was included in a second PCR lasting roughly 6 to 12 cycles. A single record per CDR3 protein comes from TCRdb applying MiXCR to the 5' RACE reads. The sample has 600,000 to 1,000,000 distinct CDR3 sequences; just under 25% are singletons. The CDR3 spans 15 residues. In germline, CDR1 is SGDLS, CDR2 YYNGEE. V lost 7 bases and J lost 7, with 21 bases in between. Every donor gave 8.5 to 10 milliliters of peripheral blood. The sample was also reused in another study, on T cells of mothers and their children. That source adds: Five or six children and their three healthy Caucasian mothers were the donors. Versus unrelated pairs, overlap was slightly higher in related mother-child pairs, without reaching significance.

Specimen: blood. This clonotype was obtained from a boy younger than 18 in good health. The V gene is TRBV9, the J gene TRBJ2-1, with D possibly matching TRBD1 (6 bases). The chain's CDR3 is CASGEGTIGGNEQFF. CDR3 in DNA: TGTGCCAGCGGTGAGGGGACAATTGGGGGAAATGAGCAGTTCTTC.